The rows below give T cell receptor beta chains drawn from one sample of a study of chemoradiotherapy in HPV16-positive cancers. Sequencing was performed with immunoSEQ multiplex PCR; in TCRdb, only in-frame clones are kept and a portion is missing. The data hold roughly 13,000 clones, with roughly 89% observed a single time. Sequencing used tumor tissue, obtained from a patient who underwent chemoradiotherapy. The receptor set was obtained from a human donor with HPV-associated anogenital cancer. The CDR3 runs from the conserved cysteine through the conserved F or W. The order of the fields is J gene, V gene, CDR3 protein.

TRBJ2-3 | TRBV2 | CASINPGADTQYF
TRBJ2-5 | TRBV10-3 | CATKNSGQGGQETQYF
TRBJ2-6 | TRBV19 | CASSWGPNSGANVLTF
TRBJ1-2 | TRBV6-5 | CAGRTAQANYGYTF
TRBJ2-1 | TRBV6-6 | CASSYSAGVGEQFF
TRBJ2-1 | TRBV7-2 | CASRKSRQGDSYNEQFF
TRBJ2-1 | TRBV10-1 | CASSPGTGVFREQFF
TRBJ2-5 | TRBV2 | CASSENQFNERTQYF
TRBJ2-2 | TRBV10-1 | CASRDSNTGELFF
TRBJ2-1 | TRBV5-4 | CASSLFAIGELRQFF
TRBJ1-4 | TRBV7-8 | CASSPGWGAEKLFF
TRBJ1-1 | TRBV5-6 | CASSRVGNTEAFF
TRBJ1-3 | TRBV7-9 | CASSLGLGNTIYF
TRBJ2-6 | TRBV7-2 | CASSLALGQGAGANVLTF
TRBJ2-3 | TRBV5-4 | CASSPPVGTQYF
TRBJ1-5 | TRBV19 | CASRTGPLVNQPQHF
TRBJ1-2 | TRBV7-2 | CASSRTAYGYTF
TRBJ1-2 | TRBV2 | CASSEDGGSTYGYTF
TRBJ2-5 | TRBV2 | CASSEGTQYF
TRBJ2-7 | TRBV5-4 | CASSSKDGEYEQYF
TRBJ2-3 | TRBV5-1 | CAIPVRPLRTGEYF
TRBJ2-1 | TRBV7-8 | CASSFRPGLAGVDEQFF
TRBJ2-7 | TRBV6-1 | CASSEAQVGEQYF
TRBJ2-7 | TRBV7-9 | CASSPRLDNYEQYF
TRBJ2-1 | TRBV9 | CASSARQGEVNEQFF
TRBJ1-1 | TRBV9 | CASSRYLGRLLNTEAFF
TRBJ2-1 | TRBV29-1 | CSVVRSGRRGEQFF